These 29 T cell receptor beta chains came from one sample sequenced in a study of T cell repertoires in cytomegalovirus infection (dated by TCRdb to the late 2010s). The data were produced on an Illumina HiSeq 1500. Clones were called with MiXCR by TCRdb after fastp trimmed the public reads at Q25, and only in-frame beta chains were retained. Entries are consolidated by CDR3 protein sequence, retaining the most common genes and DNA. Counted in this sample were approximately 56,000 distinct CDR3 sequences; roughly a fifth of them appeared once. The ten top clones hold about four fifths of the sample. The treatment or condition label of this sample denotes: in vitro stimulation with specific CMV peptide epitopes to enrich CMV-specific T cells. The antigens these receptors bind are not known. The source was CD8+ T cells from cultured PBMCs, collected from culture after CMV antigen stimulation. These receptors came from a human donor in good health (CMV status not recorded). Some clones in this sample may be carry-over from other donors' samples.

This clonotype came up a few times. V gene TRBV7-6 combines with J gene TRBJ1-5; 9 nucleotides line up with TRBD1. V shed 5 bases and J 7 bases; nucleotides not matched to a gene: 9. From germline, CDR1 is SGHVS and CDR2 FNYEAQ. This CDR3 has 15 residues. CDR3 protein: CASSPAGTGNQPQHF. CDR3 DNA: TGTGCCAGCAGCCCAGCCGGGACAGGGAACCAGCCCCAGCATTTT. The whole variable domain, filled in from reference TRBV7-6 and TRBJ1-5, reads GAGVSQSPRYKVTKRGQDVALRCDPISGHVSLYWYRQALGQGPEFLTYFNYEAQQDKSGLPNDRFSAERPEGSISTLTIQRTEQRDSAMYRCASSPAGTGNQPQHFGDGTRLSIL.

V and J are TRBV7-6 and TRBJ2-7; a weak D match, TRBD2 (6 bases). The germline V gene has CDR1 SGHVS and CDR2 FNYEAQ. This CDR3 comprises 15 residues. Trimming removed 5 bases from V and 7 bases from J, with 21 bases in between. This chain's CDR3 is CASSPRPGGVKEQYF. The CDR3 bases are TGTGCCAGCAGCCCCAGGCCCGGCGGGGTGAAGGAGCAGTACTTC.

DNA of the CDR3: TGTGCCCATGTAGTAGCCCCCCAATACGAGCAGTACTTC. This codes for CAHVVAPQYEQYF. V and J are TRBV7-6 and TRBJ2-7, with D uncertain. CDR3 length: 13 residues. V shed 11 bases and J shed 4 bases, with 18 bases lying between them. From germline, CDR1 is SGHVS and CDR2 FNYEAQ.

This clonotype was observed a few times. The chain recombines TRBV6-8 with TRBJ1-1, with D possibly being TRBD1 (6 bases). This CDR3 contains 14 residues. Trimming shortened V by 0 bases and J by 4 bases, and 9 bases separated the two germline ends. CDR1 and CDR2 from the germline V gene are MNHGY and SAAAGT. DNA of the CDR3: TGTGCCAGCAGTTACTCGCGAGGGGGCACTGAAGCTTTCTTT. Translated: CASSYSRGGTEAFF.

This clonotype came up a few times. The J gene is TRBJ2-7, the V gene TRBV7-8; 7 bases agree with TRBD2. The V gene's germline CDR1 is SGHVS and CDR2 FQNEAQ. The junction had 5 bases not matched to a gene; V was cut back by 1 base and J by 2 bases. The CDR3 is 15 residues long. The CDR3 is CASSLDGGGTYEQYF. The CDR3 DNA is TGTGCCAGCAGCTTAGATGGCGGGGGAACCTACGAGCAGTACTTC.

The rearrangement joins TRBV7-9 to TRBJ2-7; 9 bases are a match to TRBD2. The CDR3 extends over 15 amino acids. With V trimmed by 1 base and J by 3 bases, 4 bases remained unmatched. Germline-derived CDR1 and CDR2 are SEHNR and FQNEAQ (reference sequence). This CDR3 is CASSLEASGVYEQYF. The CDR3 DNA follows: TGTGCCAGCAGCTTAGAGGCTAGCGGGGTCTACGAGCAGTACTTC.

This sequence joins TRBV7-2 and TRBJ1-4; D unresolved. This CDR3 is built from 15 residues. Germline-derived CDR1 and CDR2 are SGHTA and FQGNSA. V dropped 0 bases and J dropped 0 bases, with 5 bases sitting between them. CDR3 sequence (DNA): TGTGCCAGCAGCTTAGCGCCGGCAACTAATGAAAAACTGTTTTTT. Residues: CASSLAPATNEKLFF.

CDR3 in amino acids: CASSVWGTNTGELFF. The CDR3 nucleotides read TGTGCCAGCAGTGTCTGGGGGACGAACACCGGGGAGCTGTTTTTT. The chain recombines TRBV6-1 with TRBJ2-2; D is tentatively TRBD1 or TRBD2 (5 bases each). CDR1 and CDR2 (germline): MNHNS, SASEGT. Trimming cost V 4 bases and J 0 bases, with 9 bases left between them. The CDR3 is made up of 15 amino acids.

The chain uses TRBV11-2 and TRBJ2-5, with D perhaps TRBD1 (5 bases). The V and J ends lost 5 bases and 1 base respectively, with 14 bases between them. The germline V gene encodes CDR1 SGHAT and CDR2 FQNNGV. This CDR3 comprises 15 residues. This chain's CDR3 is CASSPRSGFQETQYF. The DNA of the CDR3 is TGTGCCAGCAGCCCCCGGTCAGGGTTCCAAGAGACCCAGTACTTC.

This clonotype came up a few times. The chain couples TRBV12-3 or TRBV12-4 to TRBJ2-5, with D possibly TRBD2 on 6 matching bases. The CDR3 is made up of 14 amino acids. The germline V and J ends were trimmed by 5 bases and 3 bases, with 13 bases remaining between them. CDR3 in amino acids: CASSLGTWKETQYF. The CDR3 DNA follows: TGTGCCAGCAGTCTCGGGACTTGGAAAGAGACCCAGTACTTC.

This sequence joins TRBV7-9 and TRBJ2-2, with TRBD1 identical over 11 bases. The CDR3 consists of 17 residues. The trim removed 0 bases at V and 0 bases at J, leaving 0 bases unmatched. The germline V gene encodes CDR1 SEHNR and CDR2 FQNEAQ (reference sequence). The CDR3 spells CASSLAGQGANTGELFF. CDR3 nucleotide sequence: TGTGCCAGCAGCTTAGCGGGACAGGGGGCGAACACCGGGGAGCTGTTTTTT.

V and J are TRBV11-2 and TRBJ1-1; the D gene is possibly TRBD1 (5 bases). This CDR3 is built from 16 residues. Germline lookup yields CDR1 SGHAT and CDR2 FQNNGV. V was pared by 7 bases and J by 0 bases, with 18 bases between. Here the CDR3 DNA reads TGTGCCAGCACCCGGGGGATTAGGGGTTTGAACACTGAAGCTTTCTTT. Its protein is CASTRGIRGLNTEAFF.

This chain uses TRBV6-6 with TRBJ1-4; D possibly corresponds to TRBD1 (6 bases). Germline assignment: CDR1 MNHNY and CDR2 SVGAGI (reference sequence). Trimming took off 7 bases at V and 4 bases at J, with 13 bases between the two ends. CDR3 size: 14 residues. The chain's CDR3 is CASNPTGFNEKLFF. In DNA form, the CDR3 reads TGTGCCAGCAACCCTACAGGGTTTAATGAAAAACTGTTTTTT.

This clonotype was seen a few times. This chain links TRBV11-2 with TRBJ2-2, with TRBD1 matching over 11 bases. V shed 4 bases, J shed 4 bases, and the junction held 5 bases outside the gene matches. There are 16 residues in the CDR3. CDR1 SGHAT and CDR2 FQNNGV come from the germline V gene. CDR3 residues: CASSSDRGRITGELFF. CDR3 sequence (DNA): TGTGCCAGCAGCTCGGACAGGGGGCGTATCACCGGGGAGCTGTTTTTT.

At least ten counts were recorded for this clonotype. The V gene is TRBV6-1, the J gene TRBJ2-3; D possibly matches TRBD1 or TRBD2 (6 bases each). V was cut by 4 bases and J by 4 bases, with 12 bases left in between. The CDR3 is 14 amino acids. Germline loops: CDR1 MNHNS, CDR2 SASEGT. The CDR3 DNA follows: TGTGCCAGCAGTGCGGGGGCTGGTGCAGATACGCAGTATTTT. It translates to CASSAGAGADTQYF.

This clonotype was observed a few times. The chain is built from TRBV12-3 or TRBV12-4 and TRBJ1-5; 7 bases align to TRBD1. The CDR3 is made up of 14 amino acids. J lost 6 bases, V lost 4 bases, and 6 bases had no gene match. CDR3 DNA sequence: TGTGCCAGCAGTTCCGACAGGGAAACTCAGCCCCAGCATTTT. It specifies CASSSDRETQPQHF.

The chain recombines TRBV6-5 with TRBJ2-5; D call uncertain. The CDR3 length is 13 residues. Trimming took 10 bases from V and 6 from J, leaving 18 bases between them. CDR1 is MNHEY and CDR2 is SVGAGI in the germline V gene. The CDR3 region is CATHPMNGQTQYF. The CDR3 nucleotides read TGTGCCACCCATCCTATGAACGGACAGACCCAGTACTTC.

The V gene is TRBV4-2, the J gene TRBJ1-2, with D possibly being TRBD1 (6 bases). Per the germline V gene, CDR1 is LGHNA and CDR2 is YNFKEQ. Trimming took 1 base from V and 0 from J, leaving 12 bases between them. The CDR3 runs to 16 residues. CDR3 DNA sequence: TGTGCCAGCAGCCAAGTGGGGACAAACCCTAACTATGGCTACACCTTC. Translated: CASSQVGTNPNYGYTF.

The chain couples TRBV4-3 to TRBJ1-5; tentative D call: TRBD1 (5 bases). The CDR3 extends over 15 amino acids. Per germline, CDR1 LGHNA and CDR2 YSLEER. Trimming shortened V by 4 bases and J by 7 bases, and 17 bases separated the two germline ends. The CDR3 sequence is CASSPGFGGLQPQHF. The CDR3 DNA is TGCGCCAGCAGCCCGGGGTTCGGGGGTCTACAGCCCCAGCATTTT.

In this sample, this clonotype turned up a few times. V is TRBV4-1 and J is TRBJ2-5, with D maybe TRBD1 (5 bases). From germline, CDR1 is MGHRA and CDR2 YSYEKL. V gave up 2 bases and J gave up 1 base, with 14 bases separating them. The CDR3 extends over 16 amino acids. The CDR3 DNA sequence: TGCGCCAGCAGCCAATTAGAGACAGAGATCCAAGAGACCCAGTACTTC. It translates to CASSQLETEIQETQYF.

The J gene is TRBJ1-1, the V gene TRBV7-2; D call uncertain. Trimming left V 5 bases short and J 3 bases short, with 16 bases between. This CDR3 is 15 amino acids long. Germline V CDR1 and CDR2: SGHTA, FQGNSA. CDR3 in amino acids: CASSRSDVGDTEAFF. CDR3 in DNA: TGTGCCAGCAGCAGGTCGGACGTTGGGGACACTGAAGCTTTCTTT.

V gene TRBV19 combines with J gene TRBJ1-1; TRBD1 agrees at 8 bases. The CDR3 extends over 15 amino acids. Germline values: CDR1 LNHDA, CDR2 SQIVND (reference sequence). J lost 6 bases, V lost 6 bases, and 12 bases had no gene match. DNA of the CDR3: TGTGCCAGTAGGCCGATCCGACAGGGGCGGCCTGAAGCTTTCTTT. The encoded protein is CASRPIRQGRPEAFF.

This clonotype appeared a few times. V usage is TRBV28 and J usage is TRBJ1-2; 8 bases are shared with TRBD1. V lost 3 bases, J lost 11 bases, and 17 bases stayed unmatched. From germline, CDR1 is MDHEN and CDR2 SYDVKM. The CDR3 sequence is 16 residues long. The CDR3 protein is CASSLYQGAGVTAYTF. The CDR3 DNA follows: TGTGCCAGCAGTTTGTACCAGGGGGCCGGGGTTACGGCTTACACCTTC.

Ten or more counts support this clonotype. This chain uses TRBV7-2 with TRBJ1-1; D not certain. CDR1 SGHTA and CDR2 FQGNSA come from the germline V gene. This CDR3 has 13 amino acids. V was trimmed by 5 bases and J by 2 bases, leaving 9 bases between them. The CDR3 region is CASSRGRNTEAFF. The CDR3 region has the DNA TGTGCCAGCAGCCGCGGAAGAAACACTGAAGCTTTCTTT.

In its sample, this clonotype was seen a few times. The chain recombines TRBV12-5 with TRBJ2-1, with D unclear. The CDR3 length is 13 residues. Germline assignment: CDR1 LGHNT and CDR2 FRNRAP. The ends were cut back, 6 bases at V and 8 bases at J, with 14 bases in the middle. CDR3 DNA sequence: TGTGCTAGTGGCCTGGAGTACCCGGATGAGCAGTTCTTC. This gives the protein CASGLEYPDEQFF.

The sample holds many counts of this clonotype. The chain recombines TRBV9 with TRBJ2-7, with 8 bases identical to TRBD1. The CDR3 is 16 amino acids. The V gene end was trimmed by 3 bases and the J gene end by 3 bases; junction bases not matched to a gene: 11. Germline CDR1 SGDLS, CDR2 YYNGEE. The CDR3 protein is CASSGTAGGWGYEQYF. Written as DNA, the CDR3 is TGTGCCAGCAGCGGGACCGCAGGGGGCTGGGGCTACGAGCAGTACTTC. Supplemented by reference TRBV9 and TRBJ2-7, the full variable domain reads DSGVTQTPKHLITATGQRVTLRCSPRSGDLSVYWYQQSLDQGLQFLIQYYNGEERAKGNILERFSAQQFPDLHSELNLSSLELGDSALYFCASSGTAGGWGYEQYFGPGTRLTVT.

The V and J genes are TRBV6-1 and TRBJ2-3; D gene unclear. V lost 0 bases and J 1 base, leaving 5 bases between the germline ends. There are 14 residues in the CDR3. Germline assignment: CDR1 MNHNS and CDR2 SASEGT. CDR3 region: CASSEAAGTDTQYF. In DNA, the CDR3 is TGTGCCAGCAGTGAAGCAGCTGGCACAGATACGCAGTATTTT.

The chain couples TRBV19 to TRBJ2-7, with TRBD1 matching 7 bases. Germline V CDR1 and CDR2: LNHDA, SQIVND (reference sequence). The J segment lost 0 bases and the V segment lost 2 bases, leaving 7 bases of the junction unmatched. The CDR3 sequence is 16 residues long. The DNA of the CDR3 is TGTGCCAGTAGTATACGACCGACAGGGAGCTCCTACGAGCAGTACTTC. It codes for CASSIRPTGSSYEQYF.

The chain couples TRBV12-3 or TRBV12-4 to TRBJ1-3; the match to TRBD1 covers 7 bases. The junction had 2 bases not matched to a gene; V was cut back by 4 bases and J by 2 bases. This CDR3 contains 14 residues. The CDR3 reads CASSSTGTGNTIYF. As DNA, the CDR3 is TGTGCCAGCAGTTCGACAGGGACTGGAAACACCATATATTTT.